The present TCR beta chain was sequenced within a study of T cell clonality in common variable immunodeficiency. Study outcomes and limitations: Reportedly, TCR beta sequences from common variable immunodeficiency showed fewer deletions and N-nucleotide insertions.

Only in-frame clones appear in the TCRdb table, and some are missing; sequencing was by immunoSEQ multiplex PCR. This sample has about 35,000 clones and no singletons, with about 1% in the ten largest. The CDR3 totals 15 residues. The V and J ends lost 6 bases and 4 bases, in that order; junction bases with no gene match: 5. This clone was seen at least ten times. Its antigen is as yet unknown. The read comes to an end 3 residues before the CDR3 does, leaving the germline J gene to fill in the end. This sequence originates from a person between 18 and 69 years old in good health. Sequenced material: peripheral blood mononuclear cells. This chain links TRBV12-3 or TRBV12-4 with TRBJ2-2, with 10 positions matching TRBD1. This CDR3 is CASRGQGLLTGELFF. CDR3 DNA (partial): TGTGCCAGCAGGGGACAGGGGCTACTCACCGGGGAG.